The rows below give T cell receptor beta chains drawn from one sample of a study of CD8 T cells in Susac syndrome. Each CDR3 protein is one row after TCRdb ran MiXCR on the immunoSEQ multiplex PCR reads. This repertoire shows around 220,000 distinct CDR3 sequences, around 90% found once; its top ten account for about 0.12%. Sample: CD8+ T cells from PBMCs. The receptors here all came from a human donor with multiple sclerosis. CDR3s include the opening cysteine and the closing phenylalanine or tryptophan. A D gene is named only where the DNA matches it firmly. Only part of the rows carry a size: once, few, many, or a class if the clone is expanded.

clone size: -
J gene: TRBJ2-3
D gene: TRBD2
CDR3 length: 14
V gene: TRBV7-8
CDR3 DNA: TGTGCCAGCAGGGGAAGCGGGGGGACAGATACGCAGTATTTT
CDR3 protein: CASRGSGGTDTQYF

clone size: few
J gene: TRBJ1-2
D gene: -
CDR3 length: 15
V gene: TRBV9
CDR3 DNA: TGTGCCAGCAGCGAGACAGGTACCGCCACCTATGGCTACACCTTC
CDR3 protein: CASSETGTATYGYTF

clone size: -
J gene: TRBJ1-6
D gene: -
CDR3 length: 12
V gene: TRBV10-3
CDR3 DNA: TGTGCCATCAGTGAGTCCCCAATCCCCCTCCACTTT
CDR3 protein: CAISESPIPLHF

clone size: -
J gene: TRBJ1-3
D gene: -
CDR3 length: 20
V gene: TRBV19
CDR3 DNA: TGTGCCAGTAGTCCTCCCACCGCCTTACTCCTTACTAGCTCTGGAAACACCATATATTTT
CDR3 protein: CASSPPTALLLTSSGNTIYF

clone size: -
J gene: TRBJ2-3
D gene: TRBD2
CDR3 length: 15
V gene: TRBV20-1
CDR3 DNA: TGCAGTGCTCCGACTAGCGGGGTATTCACAGATACGCAGTATTTT
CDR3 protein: CSAPTSGVFTDTQYF

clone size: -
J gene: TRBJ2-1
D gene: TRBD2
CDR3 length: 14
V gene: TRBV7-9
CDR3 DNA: TGTGCCAGCAGAGGGACTAGCTCCTACAATGAGCAGTTCTTC
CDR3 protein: CASRGTSSYNEQFF

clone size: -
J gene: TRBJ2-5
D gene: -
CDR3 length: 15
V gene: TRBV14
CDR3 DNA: TGTGCCAGCAGCCAATTTTCTCCCGGGGTGGAGACCCAGTACTTC
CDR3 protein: CASSQFSPGVETQYF

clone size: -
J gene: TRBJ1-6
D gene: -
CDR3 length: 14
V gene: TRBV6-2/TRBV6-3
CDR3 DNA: TGTGCCACTACGGACAGACCTGAAGTATCACCCCTCCACTTT
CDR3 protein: CATTDRPEVSPLHF

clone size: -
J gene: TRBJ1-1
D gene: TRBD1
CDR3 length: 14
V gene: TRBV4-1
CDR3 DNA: TGTGCCAGCAGCTTAGGGACAGGGGGTACTGAAGCTTTCTTT
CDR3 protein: CASSLGTGGTEAFF

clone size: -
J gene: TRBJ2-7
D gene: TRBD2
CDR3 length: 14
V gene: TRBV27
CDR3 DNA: TGTGCCAGCAGTTGGGCTAGCGGTTCCTACGAGCAGTACTTC
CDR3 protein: CASSWASGSYEQYF

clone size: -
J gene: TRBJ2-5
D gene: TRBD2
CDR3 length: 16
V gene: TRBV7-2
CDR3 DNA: TGTGCCAGCAGCCGACCCCTGGGGGGGAACCAAGAGACCCAGTACTTC
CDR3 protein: CASSRPLGGNQETQYF

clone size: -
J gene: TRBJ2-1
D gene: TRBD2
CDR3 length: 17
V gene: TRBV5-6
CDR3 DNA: TGTGCCAGCAGCTTGGAGGCTAGCGGGGCCCTCCACAATGAGCAATTCTTC
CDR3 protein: CASSLEASGALHNEQFF

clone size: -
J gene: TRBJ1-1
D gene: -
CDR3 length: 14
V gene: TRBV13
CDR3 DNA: TGTGCCAGCAGTTCAGGGTCTATGAACACTGAAGCTTTCTTT
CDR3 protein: CASSSGSMNTEAFF

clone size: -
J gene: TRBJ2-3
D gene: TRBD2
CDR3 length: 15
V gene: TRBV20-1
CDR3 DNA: TGCAGTGCTAGGCTAGCGGGGTCGATCACAGATACGCAGTATTTT
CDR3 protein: CSARLAGSITDTQYF

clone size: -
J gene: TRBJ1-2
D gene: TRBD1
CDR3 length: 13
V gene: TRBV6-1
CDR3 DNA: TGTGCCAGCAGCCCGGGACAGCTCTATGGCTACACCTTC
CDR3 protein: CASSPGQLYGYTF

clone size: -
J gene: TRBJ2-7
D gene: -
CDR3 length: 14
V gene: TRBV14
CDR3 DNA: TGTGCCAGCAGCCAGACAGGGGAGGGCTACGAGCAGTACTTC
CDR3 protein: CASSQTGEGYEQYF

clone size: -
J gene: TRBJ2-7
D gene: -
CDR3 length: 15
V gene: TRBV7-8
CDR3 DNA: TGTGCCAGCAGCTCACCCCCCGGGGCCATTCTGGAGCAGTACTTC
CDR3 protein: CASSSPPGAILEQYF

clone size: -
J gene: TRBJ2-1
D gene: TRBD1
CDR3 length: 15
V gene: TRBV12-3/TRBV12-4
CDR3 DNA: TGTGCCAGCAGTTTAAAGCGGGACAGGGACAATGAGCAGTTCTTC
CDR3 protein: CASSLKRDRDNEQFF

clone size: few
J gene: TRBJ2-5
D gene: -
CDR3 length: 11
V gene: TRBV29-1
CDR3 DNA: TGCAGCGTTGTGGGGAGGGAGACCCAGTACTTC
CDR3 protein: CSVVGRETQYF

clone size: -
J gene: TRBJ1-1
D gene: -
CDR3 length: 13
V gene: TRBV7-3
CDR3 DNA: TGTGCCAGCAGCCCCTGGGCAGGATATGAAGCTTTCTTT
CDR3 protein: CASSPWAGYEAFF

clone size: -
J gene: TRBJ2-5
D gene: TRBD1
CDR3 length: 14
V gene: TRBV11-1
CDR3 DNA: TGTGCCAGCAGCCCTGGGACAGGGGAAGAGACCCAGTACTTC
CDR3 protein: CASSPGTGEETQYF

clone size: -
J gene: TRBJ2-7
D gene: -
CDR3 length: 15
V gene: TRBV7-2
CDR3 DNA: TGTGCCAGCAGCTTAGTGGGCAGGGAAAGCTACGAGCAGTACTTC
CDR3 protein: CASSLVGRESYEQYF

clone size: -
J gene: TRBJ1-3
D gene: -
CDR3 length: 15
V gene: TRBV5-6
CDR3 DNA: TGTGCCAGCAGCTTAGCAGGGTGGACTGGAAACACCATATATTTT
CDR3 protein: CASSLAGWTGNTIYF

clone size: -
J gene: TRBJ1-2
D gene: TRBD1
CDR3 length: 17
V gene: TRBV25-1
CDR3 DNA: TGTGCCAGCAGTGAGCTACCGGGACAGGCACTAAGGTTTGGCTACACCTTC
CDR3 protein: CASSELPGQALRFGYTF